This TCR beta chain was obtained from a study of blood T cell repertoires in COVID-19. Study overall: PBMCs, B-cell-depleted T cells, or T cells provided the cDNA or gDNA that made up the material.

Per the original methods: Nucleated cell counts were estimated from reference gene primer amplification. TCRdb's copy holds only in-frame clones and misses some; the assay was immunoSEQ multiplex PCR. V and J calls and clone size are those listed in that table; D and trimming were worked out from the DNA. This sample has 250,000 to 400,000 clones; roughly 90% occur once, and the top ten carry roughly 2.9%. This CDR3 is built from 16 residues. The germline V gene has CDR1 MNHNS and CDR2 SASEGT. Trimming pared 4 bases from V and 0 bases from J, leaving 13 bases between. Recruited during active infection, patients (from Seattle) were subsequently followed longitudinally.

Sequencing used peripheral blood. The sequence derives from a woman in her 30s with COVID-19, enrolled during active disease. This rearrangement joins TRBV6-1 to TRBJ1-5, with a tentative D call TRBD1 (6 bases). The CDR3 loop reads CASSGTALNSNQPQHF. The CDR3 coding sequence is TGTGCCAGCAGTGGGACAGCCCTAAATAGCAATCAGCCCCAGCATTTT.